This T cell receptor (beta chain) was identified in a study of radiotherapy plus CTLA-4 blockade in lung cancer. Study overall: There were objective responses in roughly 18% of patients, and 31% had disease control. Study results and limitations: Reports identified early blood T cell clone dynamics, with interferon-beta, as the best response predictor. After treatment with radiotherapy plus ipilimumab, TCR clones that came from the tumor expanded in blood.

The protocol was immunoSEQ multiplex PCR, while the TCRdb copy is restricted to in-frame clones and leaves out a portion. The repertoire holds tens of thousands of clones, with roughly 80% as singletons. Patients in the study, people with chemo-refractory metastatic non-small-cell lung cancer, received focal radiation plus ipilimumab CTLA-4 blockade. Worth noting for this clone: The target antigen is unknown.

The junction had 6 bases not matched to a gene; V was cut back by 7 bases and J by 4 bases. There are 16 residues in the CDR3. From germline, CDR1 is MNHEY and CDR2 SMNVEV (reference sequence). Material: peripheral blood, obtained from a patient treated with radiotherapy plus ipilimumab. The chain carries TRBV27 and TRBJ2-3; 15 bases are shared with TRBD2. This clonotype originated in a human donor with non-small cell lung cancer who had a complete response to radiotherapy plus ipilimumab. The CDR3, as DNA: TGTGCCAGCAAGTTGGGACTAGCGGGAGGCCCAGATACGCAGTATTTT. This encodes CASKLGLAGGPDTQYF.